Shown below are 20 T cell receptor beta chains from a single sample sequenced in a study of OX40 agonist ivuxolimab in advanced cancers. Clones were read by immunoSEQ multiplex PCR, and TCRdb kept only the in-frame ones, dropping some. The table lists about 40,000 clones, roughly 85% of them singletons, with less than 20% in the top ten. Source: CD4+ or CD8+ T cells sorted from blood, taken in a trial of the OX40 agonist ivuxolimab. The receptor source for this set is an adult with an advanced solid tumor such as melanoma, head and neck, liver or kidney cancer.

The chain is built from TRBV11-3 and TRBJ2-5, with 11 bases identical to TRBD1. CDR1 SGHNT and CDR2 YENEEA come from the germline V gene. The J segment lost 4 bases and the V segment lost 0 bases, leaving 7 bases of the junction unmatched. There are 17 residues in the CDR3. The CDR3 DNA reads as TGTGCCAGCAGCTTAGATCAGTGGACAGGGGGCCTAGAGACCCAGTACTTC. Translated: CASSLDQWTGGLETQYF.

This CDR3 reads CAGRTGRITWGELFF. Written as DNA, the CDR3 is TGTGCCGGGAGGACGGGGCGGATTACCTGGGGGGAGCTGTTTTTT. The chain joins TRBV5-8 to TRBJ2-2, with D possibly matching TRBD2 (6 bases). This CDR3 contains 15 residues. Per the germline V gene, CDR1 is SGHTS and CDR2 is YDEGEE. V lost 10 bases and J 8 bases, leaving 24 bases between the germline ends.

The table lists this clone with many counts. The CDR3 here is CASSLEEDPYNEQFF. Written as DNA, the CDR3 is TGTGCCAGCAGCTTAGAAGAGGATCCTTACAATGAGCAGTTCTTC. V gene TRBV11-2 combines with J gene TRBJ2-1; D remains unclear. Trimming cost V 0 bases and J 4 bases, with 10 bases left between them. The germline CDR1 and CDR2 sequences are SGHAT and FQNNGV. This CDR3 has 15 amino acids.

This chain uses TRBV7-2 with TRBJ2-7, with D possibly matching TRBD1 (5 bases). The CDR3 contains 18 residues. Germline V gives CDR1 SGHTA, CDR2 FQGNSA. V was cut by 5 bases and J by 1 base, with 24 bases left in between. The CDR3, as DNA: TGTGCCAGCAGCCCCGATCCCCTGACAGCGCTAAAATCCTACGAGCAGTACTTC. It codes for CASSPDPLTALKSYEQYF. Looking up the rest from reference TRBV7-2 and TRBJ2-7 gives the full variable domain: GAGVSQSPSNKVTEKGKDVELRCDPISGHTALYWYRQSLGQGLEFLIYFQGNSAPDKSGLPSDRFSAERTGGSVSTLTIQRTQQEDSAVYLCASSPDPLTALKSYEQYFGPGTRLTVT.

The chain carries TRBV29-1 and TRBJ1-4, with D unresolved. Trimming stripped 4 bases from V and 8 bases from J, with 14 bases between. CDR3 length: 13 residues. Germline CDR1 and CDR2: SQVTM and ANQGSEA. CDR3 residues: CSVGEDLREKLFF. The CDR3 nucleotides read TGCAGCGTTGGGGAGGACCTACGGGAAAAACTGTTTTTT.

This clone appeared a few times. The chain is built from TRBV10-1 and TRBJ1-1; D gene unclear. CDR1 is WNHNN and CDR2 is SYGVQD in the germline V gene (reference sequence). Trimming stripped 10 bases from V and 7 bases from J, with 13 bases between. There are 11 residues in the CDR3. The CDR3, as DNA: TGCGCCATGTTGACCCTTAGTGAAGCTTTCTTT. This encodes CAMLTLSEAFF.

The J gene is TRBJ2-5, the V gene TRBV5-4, with D hard to call. Germline V gene sequence: CDR1 SGHNT, CDR2 YYREEE (reference sequence). V was trimmed by 7 bases and J by 2 bases, leaving 9 bases between them. The CDR3 contains 12 residues. CDR3 DNA sequence: TGTGCCAGCGCACGGCGTCAAGAGACCCAGTACTTC. Translating gives CASARRQETQYF.

The chain combines TRBV7-3 with TRBJ2-3; D is perhaps TRBD2 (6 bases). Germline V gene sequence: CDR1 SGHTA, CDR2 FQGTGA. The CDR3 spans 17 residues. Trimming stripped 1 base from V and 1 base from J, with 15 bases between. CDR3 sequence reads: CASSLKDERRGTDTQYF. CDR3 DNA: TGTGCCAGCAGCTTAAAAGATGAGCGGAGGGGCACAGATACGCAGTATTTT.

V is TRBV5-6 and J is TRBJ1-5, with no clear D. The CDR3 consists of 15 residues. From germline, CDR1 is SGHDT and CDR2 YYEEEE. V was shortened by 0 bases and J by 0 bases, with 7 bases between the two germline ends. The CDR3 region is CASSLAPYSNQPQHF. Written as DNA, the CDR3 is TGTGCCAGCAGCTTGGCGCCTTATAGCAATCAGCCCCAGCATTTT.

The chain links TRBV27 to TRBJ2-2; weak D call: TRBD2 (6 bases). This CDR3 has 12 amino acids. The V and J ends lost 6 bases and 8 bases respectively, with 10 bases between them. Germline V gives CDR1 MNHEY, CDR2 SMNVEV (reference sequence). CDR3 residues: CASSGGAGELFF. CDR3 bases: TGTGCCAGCAGCGGCGGGGCGGGGGAGCTGTTTTTT.

V gene TRBV9 combines with J gene TRBJ2-7; 11 bases map to TRBD2. In germline, CDR1 is SGDLS, CDR2 YYNGEE. Trimming took 7 bases from V and 6 from J; bases not matched to a gene: 18. This CDR3 spans 17 amino acids. The CDR3 protein is CASAPRPTSGALGEQYF. The CDR3 DNA is TGTGCCAGCGCCCCTAGACCGACTAGCGGGGCGCTCGGCGAGCAGTACTTC.

The chain links TRBV19 to TRBJ1-2, with no clear D. Germline V gene data show CDR1 as LNHDA and CDR2 as SQIVND (reference sequence). Deletions cut 2 bases from V and 4 bases from J, with 14 bases between. The CDR3 is made up of 15 amino acids. The DNA of the CDR3 is TGTGCCAGTAGTATAAACGGTGGAGGAGGCTATGGCTACACCTTC. This gives the protein CASSINGGGGYGYTF.

This chain links TRBV7-9 with TRBJ1-2; D unclear. The germline V gene encodes CDR1 SEHNR and CDR2 FQNEAQ (reference sequence). The CDR3 is 17 residues long. Trimming removed 2 bases from V and 3 bases from J, with 19 bases in between. CDR3 DNA: TGTGCCAGCAGCTTATTGGATTTAAGGGTGAACGACTATGGCTACACCTTC. This sequence encodes CASSLLDLRVNDYGYTF.

The V and J genes are TRBV27 and TRBJ2-5; no clear D. Per the germline V gene, CDR1 is MNHEY and CDR2 is SMNVEV (reference sequence). This CDR3 comprises 16 residues. V dropped 1 base and J dropped 7 bases, with 19 bases sitting between them. CDR3 loop: CASSLYSWIPGGTQYF. Here the CDR3 DNA reads TGTGCCAGCAGTTTATACTCTTGGATCCCCGGTGGGACCCAGTACTTC.

V is TRBV4-3 and J is TRBJ2-1, with D possibly being TRBD1 or TRBD2 (6 bases each). Germline CDR1 LGHNA, CDR2 YSLEER. Trimming stripped 5 bases from V and 7 bases from J, with 15 bases between. This CDR3 is built from 14 residues. CDR3 bases: TGCGCCAGCAGCGCAACACGGGGGCCAAATGAGCAGTTCTTC. Translating it yields CASSATRGPNEQFF.

This rearrangement joins TRBV13 to TRBJ2-3; 11 bases map to TRBD2. CDR3 length equals 18 residues. With V trimmed by 1 base and J by 1 base, 7 bases remained unmatched. CDR1 is PRHDT and CDR2 is FYEKMQ in the germline V gene (reference sequence). In nucleotides, the CDR3 is TGTGCCAGCAGCTTAGCTCTAGCGGGAGGTTCTGGCACAGATACGCAGTATTTT. Translating it yields CASSLALAGGSGTDTQYF.

The chain combines TRBV11-3 with TRBJ2-1, with TRBD2 identical over 12 bases. Germline assignment: CDR1 SGHNT and CDR2 YENEEA. V shed 5 bases and J 8 bases; nucleotides not matched to a gene: 10. There are 16 residues in the CDR3. CDR3 residues: CASSPRTSGIVHEQFF. CDR3 DNA: TGTGCCAGCAGCCCACGGACTAGCGGGATTGTCCATGAGCAGTTCTTC.

The chain combines TRBV4-3 with TRBJ2-2; D is unresolved. The CDR3 is 15 amino acids. Germline CDR1 reads LGHNA; CDR2 reads YSLEER. V was cut by 1 base and J by 1 base, with 7 bases left in between. The CDR3 here is CASSQVTVNTGELFF. The CDR3 DNA sequence: TGCGCCAGCAGCCAAGTCACAGTGAACACCGGGGAGCTGTTTTTT.

This clone occurred once. V usage is TRBV30 and J usage is TRBJ1-4; no definite D call. Trimming removed 5 bases from V and 8 bases from J, with 15 bases in between. The germline V gene encodes CDR1 GTSNPN and CDR2 SVGIG (reference sequence). This CDR3 has 13 residues. The CDR3 here is CAWLDPMGEKLFF. CDR3 bases: TGTGCCTGGCTGGACCCGATGGGAGAAAAACTGTTTTTT. The entire variable domain, with the rest obtained from reference TRBV30 and TRBJ1-4, is as follows: SQTIHQWPATLVQPVGSPLSLECTVEGTSNPNLYWYRQAAGRGLQLLFYSVGIGQISSEVPQNLSASRPQDRQFILSSKKLLLSDSGFYLCAWLDPMGEKLFFGSGTQLSVL.

The chain recombines TRBV6-4 with TRBJ2-2; possible D gene TRBD2, 5 bases. The germline CDR1 and CDR2 sequences are MRHNA and SNTAGT. This CDR3 has 15 amino acids. The ends were cut back, 0 bases at V and 4 bases at J, with 9 bases in the middle. The CDR3 nucleotides read TGTGCCAGCAGTGACTCCTCAGGAGGCACCGGGGAGCTGTTTTTT. As protein: CASSDSSGGTGELFF.